This T cell receptor (beta chain) comes out of a study of T cells expressing NK-cell markers. With respect to this clonotype: Its antigen remains unidentified.

The length of the CDR3 is 15 residues. Each CDR3 protein gets one entry in TCRdb, which reprocessed the 5' RACE reads and gives no DNA. There are roughly 150,000 distinct CDR3 sequences in the sample, with 20% to 25% held by the top ten. Findings of the study overall: The study left the HCMV specificity of expanded NKG2C+ T cell clones unresolved. NKG2C+ dominant clonotype frequencies in more than 5 donors were about 1.0-7.5% of CD8+ T cells. The same clonotypes also predominated in the CD3+CD56-NKG2C+ fraction of a few donors.

V and J are TRBV12-3 or TRBV12-4 and TRBJ2-2; TCRdb reports TRBD1, a call that lacks DNA to check it against. Sample: blood T cells: a sorted CD56 or NKG2C T cell subset, CD4+ or CD8+ T cells, or bulk PBMC T cells (not recorded which). The sequence derives from a man aged 18 to 70 in good health. The CDR3: CASTPAKTATGELFF.